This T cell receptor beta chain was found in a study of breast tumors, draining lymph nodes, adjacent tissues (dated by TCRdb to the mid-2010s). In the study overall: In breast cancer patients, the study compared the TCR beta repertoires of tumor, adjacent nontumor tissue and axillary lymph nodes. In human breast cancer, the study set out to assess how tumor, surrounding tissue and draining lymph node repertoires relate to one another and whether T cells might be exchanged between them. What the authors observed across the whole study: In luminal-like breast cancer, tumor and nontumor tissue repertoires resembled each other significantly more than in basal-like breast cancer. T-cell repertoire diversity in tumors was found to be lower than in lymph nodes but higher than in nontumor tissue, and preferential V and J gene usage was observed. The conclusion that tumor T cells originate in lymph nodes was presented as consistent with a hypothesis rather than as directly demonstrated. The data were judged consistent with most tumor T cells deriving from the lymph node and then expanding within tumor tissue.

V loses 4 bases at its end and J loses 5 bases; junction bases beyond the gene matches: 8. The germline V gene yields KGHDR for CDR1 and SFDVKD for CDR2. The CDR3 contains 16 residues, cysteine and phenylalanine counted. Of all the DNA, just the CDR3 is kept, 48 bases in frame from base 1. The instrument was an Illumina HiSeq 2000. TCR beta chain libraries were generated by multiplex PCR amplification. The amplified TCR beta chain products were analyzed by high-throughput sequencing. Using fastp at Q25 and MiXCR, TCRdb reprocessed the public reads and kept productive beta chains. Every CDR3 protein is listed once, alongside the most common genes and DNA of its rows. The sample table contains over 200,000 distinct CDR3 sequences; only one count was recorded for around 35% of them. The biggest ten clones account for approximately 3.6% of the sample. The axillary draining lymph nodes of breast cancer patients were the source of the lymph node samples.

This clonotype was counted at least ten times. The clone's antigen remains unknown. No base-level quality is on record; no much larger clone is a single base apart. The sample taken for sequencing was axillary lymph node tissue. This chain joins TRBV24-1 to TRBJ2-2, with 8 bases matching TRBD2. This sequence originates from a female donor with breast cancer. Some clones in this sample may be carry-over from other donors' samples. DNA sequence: TGTGCCACCAGTGACCCAGCGGGAGCGGGGACCGGGGAGCTGTTTTTT. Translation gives CATSDPAGAGTGELFF.